This is a list of T cell receptor beta chains from one sample in a study of blood T cell repertoires in COVID-19. Method: immunoSEQ multiplex PCR; TCRdb's copy keeps in-frame clones and lacks some. The sample yields roughly 350,000 clones, around 87% seen once. Sequenced sample: peripheral blood. Every receptor here comes from a woman in her 30s with COVID-19, enrolled during active disease. The CDR3 runs from the conserved cysteine through the conserved F or W. The D gene is left open where the match is weak. Where a row states a size, it is once, few, many or the class of an expanded clone; other rows omit it.

v_gene,j_gene,abundance,d_gene,CDR3nt,CDR3aa
TRBV5-4,TRBJ2-5,NA,NA,TGTGCCAGCAGCTTGGTTCAGTCAATGGAGACCCAGTACTTC,CASSLVQSMETQYF
TRBV4-2,TRBJ1-1,NA,NA,TGTGCCAGCAGCCAAGCGGGGGGTCCGGGCGCGGCTGAAGCTTTCTTT,CASSQAGGPGAAEAFF
TRBV6-6,TRBJ1-2,NA,NA,TGTGCCAGCAGTTACGGGAGGGTTCAAGGCTACACCTTC,CASSYGRVQGYTF
TRBV7-9,TRBJ1-3,NA,TRBD1,TGTGCCAGCAGCTACGACAGGGGTAACACCATATATTTT,CASSYDRGNTIYF
TRBV6-2/TRBV6-3,TRBJ2-7,NA,TRBD2,TGTGCCAGCAGTTATGGGAGGGCCGAGCAGTACTTC,CASSYGRAEQYF
TRBV6-5,TRBJ2-7,NA,NA,TGTGCCAGCAGCTCGGGACTTTACTACGAGCAGTACTTC,CASSSGLYYEQYF
TRBV5-1,TRBJ2-7,NA,TRBD2,TGCGCCAGCAGCTTTACGCGCGGGAGTAGATCCTACGAGCAGTACTTC,CASSFTRGSRSYEQYF
TRBV18,TRBJ2-3,NA,NA,TGTGCCAGCTCACCTCTCGCAGATACGCAGTATTTT,CASSPLADTQYF
TRBV5-6,TRBJ2-7,NA,TRBD1,TGTGCCAGCAGCCTGGGGACAGCGACCTACGAGCAGTACTTC,CASSLGTATYEQYF
TRBV29-1,TRBJ1-2,NA,NA,TGCAGCGTTGAAGATCTGGTGGGGGGAATAGGCTATGGCTACACCTTC,CSVEDLVGGIGYGYTF
TRBV27,TRBJ1-6,NA,NA,TGTGCCAGCAGTCCCCAGGCCCCGGGAGCCCTCCACTTT,CASSPQAPGALHF
TRBV4-2,TRBJ2-1,once,TRBD2,TGTGCCAGCAGCCCGGGGACTAGCGGAGACAATGAGCAGTTCTTC,CASSPGTSGDNEQFF
TRBV24-1,TRBJ2-3,NA,TRBD2,TGTGCCACCAGTGATCAACTAGCGGGAGGGCCTCCTCATACGCAGTATTTT,CATSDQLAGGPPHTQYF
TRBV20-1,TRBJ2-5,NA,TRBD2,TGCAGTGCTAGTGCGGGACTAGCGGGAGGCCTCGGGGGGGAGACCCAGTACTTC,CSASAGLAGGLGGETQYF
TRBV9,TRBJ1-3,NA,NA,TGTGCCAGCAGCGTATCAGGGCTGTCTGGAAACACCATATATTTT,CASSVSGLSGNTIYF
TRBV6-5,TRBJ2-3,NA,NA,TGTGCCAGCAGTTCCTTCCAGGAGGGACATACGCAGTATTTT,CASSSFQEGHTQYF
TRBV5-6,TRBJ2-3,NA,NA,TGTGCCAGCAGCTCTCGCCGGACTGGGACAGATACGCAGTATTTT,CASSSRRTGTDTQYF
TRBV3-1/TRBV3-2,TRBJ2-5,NA,NA,TGTGCCAGCAGCCAGGACGGCAGGGGGGCAGAGACCCAGTACTTC,CASSQDGRGAETQYF
TRBV18,TRBJ2-2,NA,TRBD2,TGTGCCAGCTCACCTCTAGCGGGTGCGAACACCGGGGAGCTGTTTTTT,CASSPLAGANTGELFF
TRBV10-3,TRBJ1-6,NA,NA,TGTGCCACCAGTGGATTTGGACGGGGTTCACCCCTCCACTTT,CATSGFGRGSPLHF
TRBV18,TRBJ1-5,NA,TRBD1,TGTGCCAGCTCACCAGGACAGGCGGGCAATCAGCCCCAGCATTTT,CASSPGQAGNQPQHF